Below, 16 T cell receptor beta chains from the same sample are listed, as sequenced in a study of cytomegalovirus exposure and HLA in healthy donors (dated 2017 in TCRdb). The method behind the library was the immunoSEQ multiplex PCR assay. The multiplex PCR relied on a mix of 60 forward primers for TCR Vbeta segments and 13 reverse primers for TCR Jbeta segments. TCRdb obtained this table from immuneACCESS and retained in-frame rearrangements with V and J assigned. These tables miss some clones; where compared with another copy, unresolved V genes account for less than half of the shortfall, and the remainder is unexplained. The sample yields around 170,000 clones; around 77% were counted once. The top ten constitute 1% of the sample. The sequenced sample was PBMCs. The receptors stem from a woman aged 45-65 years in good health and CMV-seropositive.

CDR3 loop: CASKTGSGNTIYF. DNA of the CDR3: TGTGCCAGCAAAACAGGGTCGGGAAACACCATATATTTT. The V gene is TRBV5-8, the J gene TRBJ1-3, with D tentatively TRBD1 (6 bases). The V gene's germline CDR1 is SGHTS and CDR2 YDEGEE. This CDR3 has 13 residues. V was pared by 6 bases and J by 4 bases, with 11 bases between.

V usage is TRBV19 and J usage is TRBJ1-1, with D maybe TRBD1 (6 bases). CDR3 length: 14 residues. The V gene's germline CDR1 is LNHDA and CDR2 SQIVND (reference sequence). Trimming pared 10 bases from V and 0 bases from J, leaving 15 bases between. Here the CDR3 reads CATSGATLNTEAFF. In DNA, the CDR3 is TGTGCCACATCAGGGGCCACCTTGAACACTGAAGCTTTCTTT.

A single count supports this clone. V and J are TRBV7-2 and TRBJ2-3; TRBD2 agrees at 11 bases. Trimming took 3 bases from V and 6 from J; bases not matched to a gene: 14. The CDR3 covers 18 residues. Germline assignment: CDR1 SGHTA and CDR2 FQGNSA. CDR3 protein: CASSFRLAGMGAPDTQYF. The CDR3 DNA sequence: TGTGCCAGCAGCTTCCGACTAGCGGGGATGGGGGCTCCCGATACGCAGTATTTT.

The rearrangement links TRBV28 to TRBJ1-2; 7 positions agree with TRBD1. The trim removed 6 bases at V and 6 bases at J, leaving 16 bases unmatched. Germline V gene sequence: CDR1 MDHEN, CDR2 SYDVKM. The CDR3 sequence is 16 residues long. DNA for the CDR3: TGTGCCAGCAGCTACCGCCGAGGGACAGATCTGAATGGCTACACCTTC. As protein: CASSYRRGTDLNGYTF.

The gene calls are TRBV7-2 and TRBJ2-2, with D possibly matching TRBD2 (6 bases). Germline values: CDR1 SGHTA, CDR2 FQGNSA. Trimming shortened V by 4 bases and J by 7 bases, and 16 bases separated the two germline ends. The CDR3 covers 15 residues. CDR3 amino acids: CASSSLGRSGGELFF. The CDR3 DNA is TGTGCCAGCAGCTCGCTAGGGAGGAGCGGCGGGGAGCTGTTTTTT.

The chain couples TRBV6-6 to TRBJ1-4, with unresolved D. V lost 2 bases and J 5 bases, leaving 6 bases between the germline ends. This CDR3 comprises 13 residues. Germline CDR1 is MNHNY and CDR2 is SVGAGI (reference sequence). As DNA, the CDR3 is TGTGCCAGCAGTTACCTGACAAATGAAAAACTGTTTTTT. Translated: CASSYLTNEKLFF.

The CDR3 nucleotides are TGTGCCAGCTCACCAAAGGGGTATCAGGAGGGGCACACTGAAGCTTTCTTT. The encoded protein is CASSPKGYQEGHTEAFF. The chain combines TRBV18 with TRBJ1-1; D is perhaps TRBD1 (5 bases). The CDR3 has 17 residues. Germline CDR1 KGHSH, CDR2 LQKENI. V dropped 2 bases and J dropped 3 bases, with 19 bases sitting between them.

This chain connects TRBV20-1 to TRBJ2-1; possibly TRBD1 for D (5 bases). Germline V lookup: CDR1 DFQATT, CDR2 SNEGSKA (reference sequence). The CDR3 is 11 amino acids. Trimming removed 8 bases at V and 7 bases at J, with 12 bases between. CDR3 residues: CSWRKGNEQFF. The CDR3 DNA reads TGCAGTTGGAGAAAGGGGAATGAGCAGTTCTTC.

The chain uses TRBV5-1 and TRBJ2-7; 8 bases agree with TRBD1. The CDR3 is 12 residues long. CDR1 SGHRS and CDR2 YFSETQ come from the germline V gene. V shed 6 bases and J 3 bases; nucleotides not matched to a gene: 2. CDR3 sequence (DNA): TGCGCCAGCAACGGACAGGGCTACGAGCAGTACTTC. Encoded protein: CASNGQGYEQYF.

The chain couples TRBV7-9 to TRBJ2-7, with no clear D. CDR3 size: 13 residues. Trimming left V 5 bases short and J 2 bases short, with 10 bases between. Germline V lookup: CDR1 SEHNR, CDR2 FQNEAQ (reference sequence). The CDR3 here is CASSPLGAYEQYF. The DNA of the CDR3 is TGTGCCAGCAGCCCCCTGGGCGCCTACGAGCAGTACTTC.

The DNA for the CDR3 is TGCAGCGTTGAAGATGTCCTCCAGGGCAACACCGGGGAGCTGTTTTTT. Translating gives CSVEDVLQGNTGELFF. The chain links TRBV29-1 to TRBJ2-2, with D maybe TRBD1 (5 bases). CDR1 SQVTM and CDR2 ANQGSEA come from the germline V gene. The CDR3 consists of 16 residues. V lost 0 bases and J lost 2, with 13 bases in between.

The chain has TRBV11-3 and TRBJ1-1; D possibly corresponds to TRBD1 (6 bases). V was shortened by 4 bases and J by 1 base, with 10 bases between the two germline ends. Germline-derived CDR1 and CDR2 are SGHNT and YENEEA. The CDR3 sequence is 14 residues long. CDR3 amino acids: CASSSQGQNTEAFF. As DNA, the CDR3 is TGTGCCAGCAGCTCTCAGGGGCAGAACACTGAAGCTTTCTTT.

The V and J genes are TRBV4-2 and TRBJ2-1; 8 nucleotides align to TRBD2. CDR1 is LGHNA and CDR2 is YNFKEQ in the germline V gene. This CDR3 region has 15 residues. After removal of 1 base from V and 7 bases from J, the junction contained 6 bases not matched to a gene. CDR3 nucleotides: TGTGCCAGCAGCCAAGGGAGCGGGGGATCGAATGAGCAGTTCTTC. This translates into CASSQGSGGSNEQFF.

The rearrangement links TRBV5-1 to TRBJ2-1; D remains unclear. V lost 0 bases, J lost 6 bases, and 13 bases lay in between. The CDR3 extends over 15 amino acids. Germline V gene lookup returns CDR1 SGHRS and CDR2 YFSETQ. CDR3 sequence: CASSLVPHDTNEQFF. Written as DNA, the CDR3 is TGCGCCAGCAGCTTGGTACCTCATGACACCAATGAGCAGTTCTTC.

This rearrangement joins TRBV27 to TRBJ1-6; a possible D gene is TRBD1 (5 bases). From germline, CDR1 is MNHEY and CDR2 SMNVEV (reference sequence). CDR3 size: 14 residues. The V gene lost 7 bases and the J gene lost 3 bases, with 10 bases spanning the gap. The CDR3 loop is CASNSGDYNSPLHF. The CDR3 nucleotides read TGTGCCAGCAATTCGGGGGACTATAATTCACCCCTCCACTTT.

The gene calls are TRBV27 and TRBJ2-5; 7 nucleotides match TRBD2. The CDR3 runs 14 residues. Unmatched junction bases numbered 13, after V lost 10 bases and J lost 5 bases. CDR1 and CDR2 (germline): MNHEY, SMNVEV (reference sequence). CDR3 sequence: CATSLLAGGETQYF. CDR3 nucleotides: TGTGCCACTTCCTTATTAGCGGGTGGCGAGACCCAGTACTTC.